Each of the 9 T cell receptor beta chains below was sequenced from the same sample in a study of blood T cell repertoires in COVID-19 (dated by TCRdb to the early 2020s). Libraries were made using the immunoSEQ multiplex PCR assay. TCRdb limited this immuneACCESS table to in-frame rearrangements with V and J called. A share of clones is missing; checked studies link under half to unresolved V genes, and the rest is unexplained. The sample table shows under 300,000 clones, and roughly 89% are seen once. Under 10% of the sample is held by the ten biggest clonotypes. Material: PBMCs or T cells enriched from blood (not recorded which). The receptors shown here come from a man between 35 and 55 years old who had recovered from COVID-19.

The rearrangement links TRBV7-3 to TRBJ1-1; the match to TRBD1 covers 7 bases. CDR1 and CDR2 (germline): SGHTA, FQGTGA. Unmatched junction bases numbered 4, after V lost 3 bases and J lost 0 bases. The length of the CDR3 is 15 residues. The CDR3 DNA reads TGTGCCAGCAGCTTCGGACAGGACTTGAACACTGAAGCTTTCTTT. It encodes CASSFGQDLNTEAFF. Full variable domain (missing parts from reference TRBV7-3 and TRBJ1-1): GAGVSQTPSNKVTEKGKYVELRCDPISGHTALYWYRQSLGQGPEFLIYFQGTGAADDSGLPNDRFFAVRPEGSVSTLKIQRTERGDSAVYLCASSFGQDLNTEAFFGQGTRLTVV.

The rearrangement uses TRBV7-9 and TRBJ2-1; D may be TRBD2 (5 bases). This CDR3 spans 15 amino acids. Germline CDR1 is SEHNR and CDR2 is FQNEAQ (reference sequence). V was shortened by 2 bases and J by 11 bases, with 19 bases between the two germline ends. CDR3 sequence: CASSLPRLASSKQFF. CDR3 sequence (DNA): TGTGCCAGCAGCTTACCTCGGCTGGCTAGCTCGAAGCAGTTCTTC. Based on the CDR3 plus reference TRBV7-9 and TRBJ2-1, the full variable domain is DTGVSQNPRHKITKRGQNVTFRCDPISEHNRLYWYRQTLGQGPEFLTYFQNEAQLEKSRLLSDRFSAERPKGSFSTLEIQRTEQGDSAMYLCASSLPRLASSKQFFGPGTRLTVL.

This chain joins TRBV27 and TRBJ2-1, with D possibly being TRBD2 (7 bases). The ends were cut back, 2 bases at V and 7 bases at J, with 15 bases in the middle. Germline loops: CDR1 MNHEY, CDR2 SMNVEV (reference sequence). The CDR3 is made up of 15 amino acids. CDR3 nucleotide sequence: TGTGCCAGCAGTTTAGACGGACTAGGGGGGAATGAGCAGTTCTTC. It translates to CASSLDGLGGNEQFF.

CDR3 protein: CASSSGDRINEKLFF. CDR3 nucleotides: TGTGCCAGCAGTTCTGGGGACAGAATTAATGAAAAACTGTTTTTT. V usage is TRBV5-4 and J usage is TRBJ1-4; TRBD1 aligns across 7 bases. The V segment lost 5 bases and the J segment 4 bases; nucleotides outside the gene matches: 8. The germline V gene has CDR1 SGHNT and CDR2 YYREEE (reference sequence). The CDR3 loop spans 15 amino acids.

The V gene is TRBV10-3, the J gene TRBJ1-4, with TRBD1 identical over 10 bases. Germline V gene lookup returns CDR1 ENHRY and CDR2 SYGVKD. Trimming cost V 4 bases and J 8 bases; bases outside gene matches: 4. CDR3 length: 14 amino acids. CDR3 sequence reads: CAISGDRGGEKLFF. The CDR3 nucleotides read TGTGCCATCAGTGGGGACAGGGGTGGGGAAAAACTGTTTTTT.

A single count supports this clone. CDR3 sequence reads: CASSSSRQGGHQPQHF. The CDR3 nucleotides read TGTGCCAGCAGCTCATCTCGACAGGGTGGTCATCAGCCCCAGCATTTT. The chain carries TRBV7-4 and TRBJ1-5; 7 nucleotides line up with TRBD1. V trimming: 4 bases; J trimming: 5 bases; junction bases outside the gene matches: 11. Germline lookup yields CDR1 SGHVT and CDR2 SQSDAQ. The CDR3 length is 16 residues.

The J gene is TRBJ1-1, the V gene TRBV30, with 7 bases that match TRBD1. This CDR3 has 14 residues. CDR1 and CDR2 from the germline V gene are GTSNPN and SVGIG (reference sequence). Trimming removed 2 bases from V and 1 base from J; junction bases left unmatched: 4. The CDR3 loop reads CAWSWDSRNTEAFF. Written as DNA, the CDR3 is TGTGCCTGGAGTTGGGACAGTAGGAACACTGAAGCTTTCTTT.

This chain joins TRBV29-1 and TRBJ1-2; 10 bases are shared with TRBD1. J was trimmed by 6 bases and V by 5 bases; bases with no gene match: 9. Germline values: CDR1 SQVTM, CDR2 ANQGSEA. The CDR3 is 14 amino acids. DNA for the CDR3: TGCAGCGTTTTGACAGGGGGCGCGGGACATGGCTACACCTTC. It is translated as CSVLTGGAGHGYTF.

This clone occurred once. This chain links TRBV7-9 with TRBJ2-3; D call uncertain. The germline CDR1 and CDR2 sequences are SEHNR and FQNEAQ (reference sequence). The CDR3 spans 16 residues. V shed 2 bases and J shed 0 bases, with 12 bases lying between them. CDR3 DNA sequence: TGTGCCAGCAGCTTAACCCGCCTAGTTAGCACAGATACGCAGTATTTT. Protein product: CASSLTRLVSTDTQYF.